What follows are 8 T cell receptor beta chains derived from one specimen sequenced in a study of patients and donors after allogeneic stem cell transplantation. Each CDR3 protein is one row after TCRdb ran MiXCR on the RT-PCR reads. The data contain roughly 960,000 distinct CDR3 sequences, more than 15% of them singletons. The sequenced sample consisted of blood, either unsorted or a sorted T cell fraction (not recorded which). The receptors were sampled from a human donor who was either an allogeneic HSCT recipient or a stem cell or donor lymphocyte infusion donor (not recorded which). It is not recorded whose cells these are; they may come from a transplant donor.

This clonotype was detected ten times or more. The V and J genes are TRBV4-1 and TRBJ1-1; no clear D. Germline V lookup: CDR1 MGHRA, CDR2 YSYEKL. V gave up 1 base and J gave up 1 base, with 7 bases separating them. This CDR3 has 14 residues. As DNA, the CDR3 is TGCGCCAGCAGCCAAGGAGGAGGGAACACTGAAGCTTTCTTT. Protein: CASSQGGGNTEAFF.

The V call is TRBV12-3 or TRBV12-4, the J call TRBJ1-5; D gene unclear. V was pared by 1 base and J by 1 base, with 8 bases between. The CDR3 loop spans 15 amino acids. CDR3 coding DNA: TGTGCCAGCAGTTTAGGGAGAAAGAGCAATCAGCCCCAGCATTTT. This codes for CASSLGRKSNQPQHF.

This clonotype has a handful of counts. The chain combines TRBV28 with TRBJ1-3; D is uncertain. This CDR3 comprises 17 residues. Looked up from germline, CDR1 is MDHEN and CDR2 is SYDVKM. V was shortened by 1 base and J by 0 bases, with 13 bases between the two germline ends. The CDR3 DNA reads as TGTGCCAGCAGTTTATATCTCTCGTCGCCCTCTGGAAACACCATATATTTT. It yields the protein CASSLYLSSPSGNTIYF.

The chain links TRBV4-1 to TRBJ1-5, with TRBD1 identical over 7 bases. Germline lookup yields CDR1 MGHRA and CDR2 YSYEKL. J lost 3 bases, V lost 4 bases, and 9 bases had no gene match. The CDR3 runs to 16 residues. CDR3 DNA: TGCGCCAGCAGCCTAATGACAGGGCTTTTCAATCAGCCCCAGCATTTT. Its protein product is CASSLMTGLFNQPQHF.

This clonotype was counted ten times or more. The chain has TRBV6-5 and TRBJ2-3; no firm D call. Trimming stripped 0 bases from V and 0 bases from J, with 7 bases between. This CDR3 is 15 amino acids long. Germline V gene sequence: CDR1 MNHEY, CDR2 SVGAGI. The CDR3 spells CASSYSAGSTDTQYF. In DNA form, the CDR3 reads TGTGCCAGCAGTTACTCAGCTGGGAGCACAGATACGCAGTATTTT.

This clonotype was picked up a small number of times. The rearrangement joins TRBV6-1 to TRBJ1-6; TRBD1 matches at 7 bases. The J segment lost 10 bases and the V segment lost 6 bases, leaving 12 bases of the junction unmatched. The CDR3 is made up of 15 amino acids. Germline CDR1 reads MNHNS; CDR2 reads SASEGT. DNA for the CDR3: TGTGCCAGCAGCAGCATGCAGACAGGGCACTCACCCCTCCACTTT. This encodes CASSSMQTGHSPLHF.

The chain links TRBV5-1 to TRBJ1-2; 7 bases are a match to TRBD1. Germline CDR1 reads SGHRS; CDR2 reads YFSETQ. The CDR3 spans 16 residues. V lost 0 bases, J lost 7 bases, and 12 bases stayed unmatched. The CDR3 DNA is TGCGCCAGCAGCTTGGGTACCGGCCAGGGGGGCTCTGGCTACACCTTC. Translation: CASSLGTGQGGSGYTF.

CDR3 protein: CAIRGGQGDQPQHF. DNA for the CDR3: TGTGCCATCAGGGGGGGACAGGGAGATCAGCCCCAGCATTTT. The V call is TRBV10-3, the J call TRBJ1-5; 9 bases fit TRBD1. V gave up 6 bases and J gave up 5 bases; unmatched junction bases: 5. The CDR3 covers 14 residues. The germline CDR1 and CDR2 sequences are ENHRY and SYGVKD.